The 32 T cell receptor beta chains in this list originate from one sample, sequenced in a study of cytomegalovirus exposure and HLA in healthy donors. With 60 Vbeta and 13 Jbeta primers, the PCR was carried out. TCRdb keeps only in-frame clones here, not all; method: immunoSEQ multiplex PCR. This table has 210,000 or so clones, over 75% appearing once. Sequenced material: PBMCs. These receptors originate from a girl aged 2 to 9 in good health and CMV-seronegative.

This clone was counted only a few times. This chain uses TRBV30 with TRBJ1-3; tentatively, D is TRBD1 (5 bases). Trimming removed 6 bases at V and 3 bases at J, with 18 bases between. The CDR3 is 15 residues long. Germline V gene sequence: CDR1 GTSNPN, CDR2 SVGIG (reference sequence). CDR3 sequence reads: CACPSPRTLGNTIYF. DNA for the CDR3: TGTGCCTGCCCCTCTCCCCGGACACTTGGAAACACCATATATTTT.

The chain combines TRBV21-1 with TRBJ2-1; whether TRBD2, the table's D call, matches the DNA was not checked. TRBV21-1 is a recognized pseudogene. The CDR3 is 23 residues long. The CDR3, as DNA: TGTGCCAGCAGCAAATTACCCCCCGCAGCCCCCAGAGGGTGGAGCGCCTCCTACAATGAGCAGTTCTTC. Translated: CASSKLPPAAPRGWSASYNEQFF.

The chain uses TRBV21-1 and TRBJ1-6; the table calls TRBD1, which could not be checked here. TRBV21-1 is termed a pseudogene. This CDR3 has 12 amino acids. The CDR3 is CGTGWDNSPLHF. The CDR3 DNA follows: TGTGGCACAGGCTGGGATAATTCACCCCTCCACTTT.

CDR3 loop: CATRRGGRETNNEQFF. The CDR3 DNA sequence: TGTGCCACTCGAAGGGGTGGGCGGGAGACTAACAATGAGCAGTTCTTC. The V gene is TRBV10-3, the J gene TRBJ2-1; 7 positions agree with TRBD2. CDR3 length: 16 residues. V was clipped by 10 bases and J by 5 bases; unmatched bases: 17. Germline CDR1 ENHRY, CDR2 SYGVKD.

The rearrangement links TRBV5-1 to TRBJ2-2, with a possible D match to TRBD1 (7 bases). The V end was cut by 4 bases, the J end by 0 bases, with 13 bases between. CDR1 and CDR2 (germline): SGHRS, YFSETQ. The CDR3 is 16 amino acids. The CDR3, as DNA: TGCGCCAGCAGCGGCGGGACAGTCGCGAACACCGGGGAGCTGTTTTTT. Translation gives CASSGGTVANTGELFF.

The CDR3 region is CASRMEGSGTF. CDR3 sequence (DNA): TGTGCCAGCAGGATGGAAGGGAGCGGCACCTTC. The chain recombines TRBV2 with TRBJ1-2; the D is unclear. This CDR3 is built from 11 residues. V lost 6 bases and J lost 13, with 15 bases in between. CDR1 is SNHLY, CDR2 FYNNEI, per germline.

The rearrangement uses TRBV18 and TRBJ2-1; D is perhaps TRBD1 (6 bases). V shed 0 bases and J shed 3 bases, with 12 bases lying between them. The CDR3 consists of 16 residues. Germline loops: CDR1 KGHSH, CDR2 LQKENI. CDR3 region: CASSPPNRGNYNEQFF. The CDR3 nucleotides read TGTGCCAGCTCACCACCTAATAGGGGGAACTACAATGAGCAGTTCTTC.

J is TRBJ1-4 and V is TRBV4-1; 7 nucleotides match TRBD1. J lost 5 bases, V lost 0 bases, and 6 bases had no gene match. In germline, CDR1 is MGHRA, CDR2 YSYEKL. The CDR3 runs 16 residues. The CDR3 is CASSQDWGRGNEKLFF. CDR3 nucleotides: TGCGCCAGCAGCCAAGATTGGGGCAGGGGGAATGAAAAACTGTTTTTT.

The J gene is TRBJ2-7, the V gene TRBV5-1; D may be TRBD1 (7 bases). The CDR3 has 16 amino acids. In germline, CDR1 is SGHRS, CDR2 YFSETQ. V was trimmed by 2 bases and J by 4 bases, leaving 19 bases between them. The chain's CDR3 is CASSLTSGGTGYEQYF. The CDR3 bases are TGCGCCAGCAGCTTAACATCAGGGGGGACTGGGTACGAGCAGTACTTC.

The rearrangement joins TRBV25-1 to TRBJ1-1; 7 bases agree with TRBD1. V shed 3 bases and J 1 base; nucleotides not matched to a gene: 11. The CDR3 is 17 amino acids. The germline CDR1 and CDR2 sequences are MGHDK and SYGVNS. Written as DNA, the CDR3 is TGTGCCAGCAGTGACCAAAGGGGGCGACAGACGAACACTGAAGCTTTCTTT. This gives the protein CASSDQRGRQTNTEAFF.

The CDR3 nucleotides are TGTGCCAGCAGCTTAGCGCTCCCGGAGGTCCAGTACTTC. This gives the protein CASSLALPEVQYF. The chain combines TRBV7-6 with TRBJ2-5; tentatively, D is TRBD2 (5 bases). CDR1 SGHVS and CDR2 FNYEAQ come from the germline V gene. The CDR3 has 13 amino acids. Trimming stripped 0 bases from V and 10 bases from J, with 12 bases between.

The gene calls are TRBV20-1 and TRBJ2-3, with D possibly TRBD1 on 5 matching bases. CDR1 and CDR2 from the germline V gene are DFQATT and SNEGSKA (reference sequence). This CDR3 spans 11 amino acids. CDR3 loop: CSSKDRITQYF. The CDR3, as DNA: TGCAGCTCAAAAGACAGAATCACGCAGTATTTT.

This sequence joins TRBV10-3 and TRBJ2-1, with 12 bases lining up with TRBD2. This CDR3 contains 15 residues. The V gene's germline CDR1 is ENHRY and CDR2 SYGVKD. J gave up 7 bases and V 4 bases, and 5 bases lay outside the gene matches. CDR3 sequence: CAISVLAGGGNEQFF. CDR3 nucleotide sequence: TGTGCCATCAGTGTACTAGCGGGGGGCGGGAATGAGCAGTTCTTC.

The CDR3 DNA sequence: TGTGCCAGCAGTTTAATCCGGGACAGCTCCTACGAGCAGTACTTC. This sequence encodes CASSLIRDSSYEQYF. V gene TRBV27 combines with J gene TRBJ2-7, with 7 bases matching TRBD1. This CDR3 contains 15 residues. Germline CDR1 MNHEY, CDR2 SMNVEV (reference sequence). V lost 2 bases, J lost 0 bases, and 4 bases stayed unmatched.

This clone has just one count. The V and J genes are TRBV27 and TRBJ1-4; no clear D gene. Trimming removed 0 bases from V and 5 bases from J, with 16 bases in between. This CDR3 is built from 17 residues. Germline CDR1 MNHEY, CDR2 SMNVEV (reference sequence). As DNA, the CDR3 is TGTGCCAGCAGTTTATCAGGGAGGAGGAGGCGGAATGAAAAACTGTTTTTT. Encoded protein: CASSLSGRRRRNEKLFF.

This clone occurred once. J is TRBJ1-5 and V is TRBV4-2, with TRBD1 matching 7 bases. V was pared by 1 base and J by 5 bases, with 8 bases of the junction left unmatched. The CDR3 consists of 16 residues. CDR1 is LGHNA and CDR2 is YNFKEQ in the germline V gene. The CDR3 spells CASSQGDSERYQPQHF. CDR3 coding DNA: TGTGCCAGCAGCCAAGGGGACAGCGAGAGATATCAGCCCCAGCATTTT.

This sequence joins TRBV5-1 and TRBJ2-3; D gene ambiguous. Germline assignment: CDR1 SGHRS and CDR2 YFSETQ. V lost 2 bases and J lost 1, with 11 bases in between. CDR3 size: 15 residues. DNA of the CDR3: TGCGCCAGCAGCTTACAAGGAGCCCGCACAGATACGCAGTATTTT. Amino acids: CASSLQGARTDTQYF.

The chain employs TRBV7-3 and TRBJ2-5, with D possibly TRBD2 on 6 matching bases. This CDR3 spans 13 amino acids. CDR1 is SGHTA and CDR2 is FQGTGA in the germline V gene. With 2 bases removed from V and 5 bases from J, the gap between germline ends came to 9 bases. DNA of the CDR3: TGTGCCAGCAGCTTATTCCGGGAGGAGACCCAGTACTTC. It encodes CASSLFREETQYF.

This sequence joins TRBV5-1 and TRBJ1-2; D uncertain. The CDR3 has 15 residues. The ends were cut back, 4 bases at V and 0 bases at J, with 13 bases in the middle. Germline assignment: CDR1 SGHRS and CDR2 YFSETQ. The CDR3 region is CASSPRPGSNYGYTF. The CDR3 nucleotides are TGCGCCAGCAGCCCCCGGCCGGGGTCTAACTATGGCTACACCTTC.

As DNA, the CDR3 is TGTGCCAGCAGCCTAACAGGGGGAAGGCCCTATGGCTACACCTTC. This sequence encodes CASSLTGGRPYGYTF. The rearrangement joins TRBV7-9 to TRBJ1-2; 8 bases fit TRBD1. J was trimmed by 4 bases and V by 5 bases; bases with no gene match: 9. This CDR3 is 15 amino acids long. Germline V CDR1 and CDR2: SEHNR, FQNEAQ (reference sequence).

This chain uses TRBV2 with TRBJ1-1, with D perhaps matching TRBD1 (6 bases). The CDR3 totals 13 residues. V gave up 7 bases and J gave up 0 bases, with 9 bases separating them. Germline CDR1 SNHLY, CDR2 FYNNEI. CDR3 protein: CASTGDMNTEAFF. In DNA, the CDR3 is TGTGCCAGCACAGGGGATATGAACACTGAAGCTTTCTTT.

The chain joins TRBV7-9 to TRBJ2-5, with D maybe TRBD1 (5 bases). The CDR3 totals 14 residues. The germline CDR1 and CDR2 sequences are SEHNR and FQNEAQ (reference sequence). V lost 5 bases, J lost 4 bases, and 14 bases lay in between. For the CDR3, the DNA is TGTGCCAGCAGCACCCAGGGTTTAGGAGAGACCCAGTACTTC. This translates into CASSTQGLGETQYF.

The table lists this clone with a few counts. The V call is TRBV2, the J call TRBJ2-7; D gene ambiguous. Trimming took off 6 bases at V and 6 bases at J, with 18 bases between the two ends. Looked up from germline, CDR1 is SNHLY and CDR2 is FYNNEI. This CDR3 comprises 14 residues. The CDR3 region is CASSDLVSSGEQYF. DNA for the CDR3: TGTGCCAGCAGCGACCTGGTGAGTTCAGGCGAGCAGTACTTC. The full variable domain, rest sourced from reference TRBV2 and TRBJ2-7, is EPEVTQTPSHQVTQMGQEVILRCVPISNHLYFYWYRQILGQKVEFLVSFYNNEISEKSEIFDDQFSVERPDGSNFTLKIRSTKLEDSAMYFCASSDLVSSGEQYFGPGTRLTVT.

This sequence joins TRBV5-4 and TRBJ1-1, with D perhaps matching TRBD1 (5 bases). CDR3 length equals 14 residues. Germline loops: CDR1 SGHNT, CDR2 YYREEE (reference sequence). V lost 0 bases and J lost 5, with 11 bases in between. The DNA of the CDR3 is TGTGCCAGCAGCTTGGACAGGAGATGGACTGAAGCTTTCTTT. It encodes CASSLDRRWTEAFF.

A single count supports this clone. This chain uses TRBV5-6 with TRBJ2-2; possible D gene TRBD1, 6 bases. The CDR3 has 14 residues. Trimming removed 0 bases at V and 5 bases at J, with 8 bases between. Germline-derived CDR1 and CDR2 are SGHDT and YYEEEE. The CDR3 DNA reads as TGTGCCAGCAGCTTGGGGGGGCGTACCGGGGAGCTGTTTTTT. It encodes CASSLGGRTGELFF. The full variable domain, in which reference TRBV5-6 and TRBJ2-2 provide the parts outside the CDR3, is DAGVTQSPTHLIKTRGQQVTLRCSPKSGHDTVSWYQQALGQGPQFIFQYYEEEERQRGNFPDRFSGHQFPNYSSELNVNALLLGDSALYLCASSLGGRTGELFFGEGSRLTVL.

This clone has more than one count but fewer than ten. This chain links TRBV7-3 with TRBJ2-5; TRBD2 matches at 10 bases. The CDR3 sequence is 15 residues long. Germline assignment: CDR1 SGHTA and CDR2 FQGTGA. V lost 0 bases to trimming and J lost 4 bases; unmatched junction nucleotides: 2. CDR3 bases: TGTGCCAGCAGCTTAACAGCGGGGGGGCCAGAGACCCAGTACTTC. This codes for CASSLTAGGPETQYF.

J is TRBJ1-1 and V is TRBV28, with D possibly matching TRBD1 (5 bases). CDR1 and CDR2 from the germline V gene are MDHEN and SYDVKM. CDR3 length equals 14 residues. Trimming left V 5 bases short and J 0 bases short, with 10 bases between. The CDR3 sequence: CASSPTAVNTEAFF. The CDR3 coding sequence is TGTGCCAGCAGTCCGACAGCCGTGAACACTGAAGCTTTCTTT.

In the case of this clone: A read error may account for a junction end that differs from germline. The chain has TRBV16 and TRBJ2-2; the D gene could be TRBD1 or TRBD2 (6 bases each). Germline CDR1 is KGHSY and CDR2 is FQNENV. The CDR3 runs 16 residues. CDR3 sequence reads: CVSSQSGAGVAGELFF. The DNA for the CDR3 is TGTGTCAGCAGCCAATCGGGGGCCGGGGTCGCCGGGGAGCTGTTTTTT.

This clone was counted between two and nine times. The chain employs TRBV5-1 and TRBJ1-6; D unclear. This CDR3 comprises 13 residues. V was trimmed by 5 bases and J by 12 bases, leaving 15 bases between them. The V gene's germline CDR1 is SGHRS and CDR2 YFSETQ. The CDR3 here is CASSSDPPGPLHF. The CDR3 coding sequence is TGCGCCAGCAGTTCCGATCCCCCGGGACCCCTCCACTTT.

This chain connects TRBV10-3 to TRBJ2-7; TRBD1 matches at 10 bases. V was clipped by 3 bases and J by 5 bases; unmatched bases: 13. The CDR3 loop spans 17 amino acids. Germline V gene sequence: CDR1 ENHRY, CDR2 SYGVKD. This chain's CDR3 is CAISELLPGQGTNEQYF. For the CDR3, the DNA is TGTGCCATCAGTGAACTCTTACCGGGACAGGGGACGAACGAGCAGTACTTC.

The chain links TRBV27 to TRBJ2-5, with TRBD2 matching over 10 bases. With the DNA end fitting TRBJ2-7 better, the J assignment may be wrong. The CDR3 is 16 amino acids. The germline V gene has CDR1 MNHEY and CDR2 SMNVEV (reference sequence). The CDR3 DNA sequence: TGTGCCAGCAGTTTAAATGGACTAGCGGTGATTTACGAGCAGTACTTC. Residues: CASSLNGLAVIYEQYF.

This chain links TRBV2 with TRBJ2-1; no clear D. The CDR3 loop spans 14 amino acids. Germline assignment: CDR1 SNHLY and CDR2 FYNNEI. V was cut by 2 bases and J by 3 bases, with 8 bases left in between. The CDR3 coding sequence is TGTGCCAGCAGTGAACAGCTAGTCTACAATGAGCAGTTCTTC. The encoded protein is CASSEQLVYNEQFF.